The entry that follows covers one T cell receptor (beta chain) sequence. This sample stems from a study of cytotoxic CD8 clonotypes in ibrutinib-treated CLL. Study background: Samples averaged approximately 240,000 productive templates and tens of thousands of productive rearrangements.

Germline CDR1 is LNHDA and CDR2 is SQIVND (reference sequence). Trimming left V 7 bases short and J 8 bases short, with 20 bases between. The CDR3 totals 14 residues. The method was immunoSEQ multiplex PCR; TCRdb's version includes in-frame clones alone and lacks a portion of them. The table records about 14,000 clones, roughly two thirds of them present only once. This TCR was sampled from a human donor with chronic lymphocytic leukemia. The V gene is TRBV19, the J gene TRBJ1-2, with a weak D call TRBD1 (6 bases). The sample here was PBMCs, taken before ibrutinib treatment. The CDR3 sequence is CASIGTGSIHGYTF. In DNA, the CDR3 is TGTGCCAGTATAGGAACAGGGTCGATTCACGGCTACACCTTC.